The clone carrying this T cell receptor beta chain was counted a few times. Its antigen is as yet unknown. The data are from a study of cytomegalovirus exposure and HLA in healthy donors. Trimming took off 3 bases at V and 0 bases at J, with 6 bases between the two ends. Germline V CDR1 and CDR2: LGHNA, YSLEER. The CDR3 covers 14 residues. The PCR used 60 Vbeta and 13 Jbeta primers. Sequencing used immunoSEQ multiplex PCR; TCRdb keeps in-frame clones, though not all of them. Of 90,000 to 100,000 clones listed, approximately 70% were seen once; the top ten hold around 2.3%. General study results and limits: An Asian-associated ancestry cluster reportedly showed fewer N-insertions than the roughly 600-donor mean in a later analysis.

The rearrangement links TRBV4-3 to TRBJ1-3; D is undetermined. Sequencing input: PBMCs. This receptor was obtained from a man in his fifties in good health and CMV-seronegative. The CDR3 sequence: CASSQSISGNTIYF. DNA for the CDR3: TGCGCCAGCAGCCAGTCTATCTCTGGAAACACCATATATTTT.